The sequence of this T cell receptor beta chain was determined in a study of blood T cell repertoires in COVID-19. Study details: Researchers got acute and convalescent COVID-19 samples from the United States, Italy and Spain. PBMCs, B-cell-depleted T cells, or T cells provided the cDNA or gDNA that made up the material.

In the original analysis: Estimated nucleated cell counts came from reference gene primer amplification. Sequencing used immunoSEQ multiplex PCR; TCRdb keeps in-frame clones, though not all of them. The DNA gave D and trimming, while V, J and clone size come from that table. The repertoire holds 300,000 to 400,000 clones, with roughly 88% as singletons. Seattle's cohort entered during active infection and was followed longitudinally. V was trimmed by 5 bases and J by 1 base, leaving 18 bases between them. The length of the CDR3 is 16 residues. In germline, CDR1 is SGHNT, CDR2 YYREEE (reference sequence).

This receptor was identified in a woman in her 30s with COVID-19, enrolled during active disease. The genes are TRBV5-4 and TRBJ1-2, with D uncertain. The specimen was peripheral blood. The CDR3 region is CASSSGLDGLNYGYTF. The CDR3 DNA is TGTGCCAGCAGTTCGGGTCTCGACGGTCTTAACTATGGCTACACCTTC.